This record concerns one T cell receptor beta chain sequence. Donors, healthy HIV-negative adults, lacked recent acute infections or vaccinations. Adult Caucasians living in Nashville, Tennessee made up all of the donors. CD45RA-negative memory and CD45RA+ naive subsets were split from the CD4+ cells. This sample is part of a study of shared clonotypes between healthy human individuals. TCRdb's copy holds only in-frame clones and misses some; the assay was immunoSEQ multiplex PCR. The table has approximately 1.5 million clones, approximately 98.5% seen once. The CDR3 is 15 amino acids. V was pared by 0 bases and J by 3 bases, with 10 bases between. The germline CDR1 and CDR2 sequences are SGHTA and FQGTGA.

This receptor was taken from a man aged 25-40 years in good health. The chain employs TRBV7-3 and TRBJ2-3, with D tentatively TRBD1 (6 bases). Sequencing was carried out using naive CD4+ T cells sorted from blood. Documented subset: CD45RA+ positively selected. CDR3: CASSLTGTKTDTQYF. CDR3 nucleotide sequence: TGTGCCAGCAGCTTAACCGGGACAAAGACAGATACGCAGTATTTT. Full variable domain (rest looked up from reference TRBV7-3 and TRBJ2-3): GAGVSQTPSNKVTEKGKYVELRCDPISGHTALYWYRQSLGQGPEFLIYFQGTGAADDSGLPNDRFFAVRPEGSVSTLKIQRTERGDSAVYLCASSLTGTKTDTQYFGPGTRLTVL.